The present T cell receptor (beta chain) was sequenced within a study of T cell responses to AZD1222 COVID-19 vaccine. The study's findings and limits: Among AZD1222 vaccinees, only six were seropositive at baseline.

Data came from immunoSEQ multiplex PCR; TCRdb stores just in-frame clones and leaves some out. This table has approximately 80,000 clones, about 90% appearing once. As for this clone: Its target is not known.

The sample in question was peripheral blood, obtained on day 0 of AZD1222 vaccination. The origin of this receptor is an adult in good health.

The CDR3 sequence is CASSIGIGLASQYF. For the CDR3, the DNA is TGTGCCAGTAGTATAGGAATAGGACTAGCATCGCAGTATTTT. The chain links TRBV19 to TRBJ2-3, with TRBD2 identical over 8 bases. The J segment lost 10 bases and the V segment lost 1 base, leaving 7 bases of the junction unmatched. This CDR3 spans 14 amino acids. From germline, CDR1 is LNHDA and CDR2 SQIVND (reference sequence).